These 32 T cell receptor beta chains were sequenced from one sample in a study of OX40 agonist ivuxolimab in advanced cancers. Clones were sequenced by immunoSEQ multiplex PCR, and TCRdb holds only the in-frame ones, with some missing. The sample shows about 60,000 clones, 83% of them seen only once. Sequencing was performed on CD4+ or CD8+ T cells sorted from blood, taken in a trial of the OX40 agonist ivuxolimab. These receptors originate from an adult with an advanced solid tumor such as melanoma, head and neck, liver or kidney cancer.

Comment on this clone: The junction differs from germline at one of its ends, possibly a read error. CDR3 residues: CAGRLAANNEQFF. The CDR3 coding sequence is TGTGCCGGGAGACTAGCGGCAAACAATGAGCAGTTCTTC. This chain connects TRBV30 to TRBJ2-1, with TRBD2 matching over 9 bases. The CDR3 is 13 residues long. Germline lookup yields CDR1 GTSNPN and CDR2 SVGIG (reference sequence). Variable domain in full (rest from reference TRBV30 and TRBJ2-1): SQTIHQWPATLVQPVGSPLSLECTVEGTSNPNLYWYRQAAGRGLQLLFYSVGIGQISSEVPQNLSASRPQDRQFILSSKKLLLSDSGFYLCAGRLAANNEQFFGPGTRLTVL.

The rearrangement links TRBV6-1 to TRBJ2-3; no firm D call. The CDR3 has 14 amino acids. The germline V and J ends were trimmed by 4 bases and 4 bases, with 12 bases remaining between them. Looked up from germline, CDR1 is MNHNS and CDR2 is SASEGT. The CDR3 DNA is TGTGCCAGCAGTGTAGGCGGCTACCCAGATACGCAGTATTTT. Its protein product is CASSVGGYPDTQYF.

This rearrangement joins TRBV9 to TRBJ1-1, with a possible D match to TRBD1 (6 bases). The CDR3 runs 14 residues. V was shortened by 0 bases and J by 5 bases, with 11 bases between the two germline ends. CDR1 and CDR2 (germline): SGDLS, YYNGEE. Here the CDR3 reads CASSVGGGRTEAFF. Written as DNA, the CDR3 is TGTGCCAGCAGCGTAGGAGGGGGTCGGACTGAAGCTTTCTTT.

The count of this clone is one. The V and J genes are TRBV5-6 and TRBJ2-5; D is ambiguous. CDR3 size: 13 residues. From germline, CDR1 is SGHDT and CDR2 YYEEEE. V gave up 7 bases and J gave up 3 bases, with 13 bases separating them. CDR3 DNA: TGTGCCAGCGCGATCACGTGGAAAGAGACCCAGTACTTC. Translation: CASAITWKETQYF.

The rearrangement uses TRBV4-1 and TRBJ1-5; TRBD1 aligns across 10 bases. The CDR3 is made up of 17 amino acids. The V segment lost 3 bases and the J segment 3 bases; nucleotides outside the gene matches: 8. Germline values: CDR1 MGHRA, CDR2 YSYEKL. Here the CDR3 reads CASSQAVTGGFNQPQHF. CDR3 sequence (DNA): TGCGCCAGCAGCCAGGCCGTGACAGGGGGCTTCAATCAGCCCCAGCATTTT.

As DNA, the CDR3 is TGTGCCAGCAGCTCCAGACAGGGCAGCACCGGGGAGCTGTTTTTT. Amino acids: CASSSRQGSTGELFF. J is TRBJ2-2 and V is TRBV11-2; 7 bases line up with TRBD1. Germline trimming cut 4 bases from V and 4 bases from J; bases unmatched to any gene: 6. The CDR3 spans 15 residues. CDR1 is SGHAT and CDR2 is FQNNGV in the germline V gene. The variable domain in full, with the rest retrieved from reference TRBV11-2 and TRBJ2-2, is EAGVAQSPRYKIIEKRQSVAFWCNPISGHATLYWYQQILGQGPKLLIQFQNNGVVDDSQLPKDRFSAERLKGVDSTLKIQPAKLEDSAVYLCASSSRQGSTGELFFGEGSRLTVL.

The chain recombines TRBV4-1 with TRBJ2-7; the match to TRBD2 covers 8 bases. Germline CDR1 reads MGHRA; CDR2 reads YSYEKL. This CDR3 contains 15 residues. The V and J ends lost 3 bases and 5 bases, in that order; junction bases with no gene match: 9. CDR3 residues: CASSHPAGARNEQYF. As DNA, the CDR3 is TGCGCCAGCAGCCACCCAGCGGGAGCTCGGAACGAGCAGTACTTC.

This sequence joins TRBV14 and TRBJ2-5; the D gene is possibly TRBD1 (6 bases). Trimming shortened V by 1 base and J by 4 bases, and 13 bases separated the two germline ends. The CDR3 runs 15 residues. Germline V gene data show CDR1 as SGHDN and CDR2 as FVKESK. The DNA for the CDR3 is TGTGCCAGCAGCCAAGGTCGCAGGGGAAGAGAGACCCAGTACTTC. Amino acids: CASSQGRRGRETQYF.

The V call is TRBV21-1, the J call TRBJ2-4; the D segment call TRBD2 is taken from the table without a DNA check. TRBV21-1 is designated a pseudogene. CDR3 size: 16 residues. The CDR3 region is CASSNTGLKAKNIQYF. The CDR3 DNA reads TGTGCCAGCAGTAACACGGGACTGAAAGCCAAAAACATTCAGTACTTC.

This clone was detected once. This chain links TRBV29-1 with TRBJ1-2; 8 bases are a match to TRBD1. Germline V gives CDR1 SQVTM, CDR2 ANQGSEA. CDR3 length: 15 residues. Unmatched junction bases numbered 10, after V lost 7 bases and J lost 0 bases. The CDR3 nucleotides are TGCAGCGCTATAGGACAGGGTGAAGCTAACTATGGCTACACCTTC. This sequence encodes CSAIGQGEANYGYTF.

CDR3 sequence: CASSDVLGDRGYNEQFF. The CDR3 nucleotides are TGCGCCAGCAGTGACGTCTTAGGGGACAGGGGATACAATGAGCAGTTCTTC. The chain couples TRBV10-1 to TRBJ2-1; 10 nucleotides match TRBD1. V was pared by 3 bases and J by 4 bases, with 9 bases of the junction left unmatched. Germline V gene data show CDR1 as WNHNN and CDR2 as SYGVQD (reference sequence). This CDR3 contains 17 residues.

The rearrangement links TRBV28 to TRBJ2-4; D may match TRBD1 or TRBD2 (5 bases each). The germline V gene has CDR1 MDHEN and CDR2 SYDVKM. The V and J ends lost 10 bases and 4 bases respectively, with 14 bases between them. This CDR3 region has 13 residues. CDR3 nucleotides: TGTGCCACCCGTAGGGGACGGAAAAACATTCAGTACTTC. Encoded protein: CATRRGRKNIQYF.

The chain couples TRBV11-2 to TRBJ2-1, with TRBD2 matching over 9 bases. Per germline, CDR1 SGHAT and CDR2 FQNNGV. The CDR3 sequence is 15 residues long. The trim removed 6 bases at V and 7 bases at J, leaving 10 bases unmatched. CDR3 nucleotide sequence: TGTGCCAGCAGACCTATAGCGGGAGACAAAAATGAGCAGTTCTTC. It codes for CASRPIAGDKNEQFF.

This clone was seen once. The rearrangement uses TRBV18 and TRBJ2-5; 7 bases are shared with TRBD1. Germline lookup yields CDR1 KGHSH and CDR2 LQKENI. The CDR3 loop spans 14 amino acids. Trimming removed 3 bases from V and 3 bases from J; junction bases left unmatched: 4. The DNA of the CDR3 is TGTGCCAGCTCACCCAACAGGGGTAAAGAGACCCAGTACTTC. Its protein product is CASSPNRGKETQYF.

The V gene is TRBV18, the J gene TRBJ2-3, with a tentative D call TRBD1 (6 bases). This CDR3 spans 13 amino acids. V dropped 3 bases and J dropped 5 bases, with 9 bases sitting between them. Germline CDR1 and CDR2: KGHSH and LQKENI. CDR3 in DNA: TGTGCCAGCTCACCGATGGACAGAGATACGCAGTATTTT. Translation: CASSPMDRDTQYF.

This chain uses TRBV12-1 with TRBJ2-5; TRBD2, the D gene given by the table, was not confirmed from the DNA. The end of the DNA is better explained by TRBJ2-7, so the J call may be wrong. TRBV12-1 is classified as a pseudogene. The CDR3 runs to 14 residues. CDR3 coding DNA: TGTGCCAGCAGCTTAAGGACTACCACCTACGAGCAGTACTTC. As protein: CASSLRTTTYEQYF.

The CDR3 DNA reads TGTGCCAGCAGCCCAGGGGAGAGGTATGGCTACACCTTC. Protein product: CASSPGERYGYTF. The V call is TRBV7-6, the J call TRBJ1-2, with D perhaps TRBD1 (6 bases). CDR1 SGHVS and CDR2 FNYEAQ come from the germline V gene. The CDR3 totals 13 residues. V shed 5 bases and J shed 5 bases, with 12 bases lying between them.

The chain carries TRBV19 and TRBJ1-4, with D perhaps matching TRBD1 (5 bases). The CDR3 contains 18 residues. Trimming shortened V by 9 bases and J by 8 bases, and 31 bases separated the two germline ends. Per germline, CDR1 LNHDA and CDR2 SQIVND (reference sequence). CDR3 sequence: CASAHWGSRRPDGEKLFF. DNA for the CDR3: TGTGCCAGCGCGCATTGGGGGAGCAGACGCCCCGACGGGGAAAAACTGTTTTTT.

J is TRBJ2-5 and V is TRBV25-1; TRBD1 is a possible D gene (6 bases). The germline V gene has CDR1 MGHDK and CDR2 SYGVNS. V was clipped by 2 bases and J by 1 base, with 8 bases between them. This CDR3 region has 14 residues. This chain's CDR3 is CASSEADSQETQYF. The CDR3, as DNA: TGTGCCAGCAGTGAAGCGGACAGCCAAGAGACCCAGTACTTC.

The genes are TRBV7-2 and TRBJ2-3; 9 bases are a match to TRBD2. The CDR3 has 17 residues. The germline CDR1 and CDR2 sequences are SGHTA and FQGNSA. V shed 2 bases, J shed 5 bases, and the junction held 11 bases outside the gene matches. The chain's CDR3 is CASSLWGTSGRLDTQYF. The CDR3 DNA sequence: TGTGCCAGCAGCTTATGGGGTACTAGCGGGCGTTTAGATACGCAGTATTTT.

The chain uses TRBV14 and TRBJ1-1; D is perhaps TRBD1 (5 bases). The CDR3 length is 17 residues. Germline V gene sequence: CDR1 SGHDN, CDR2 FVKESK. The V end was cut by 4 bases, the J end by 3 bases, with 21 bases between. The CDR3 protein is CASSPTLGTLLDTEAFF. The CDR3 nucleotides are TGTGCCAGCAGCCCCACACTCGGGACGCTGCTAGACACTGAAGCTTTCTTT. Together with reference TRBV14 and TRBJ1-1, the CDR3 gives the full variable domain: EAGVTQFPSHSVIEKGQTVTLRCDPISGHDNLYWYRRVMGKEIKFLLHFVKESKQDESGMPNNRFLAERTGGTYSTLKVQPAELEDSGVYFCASSPTLGTLLDTEAFFGQGTRLTVV.

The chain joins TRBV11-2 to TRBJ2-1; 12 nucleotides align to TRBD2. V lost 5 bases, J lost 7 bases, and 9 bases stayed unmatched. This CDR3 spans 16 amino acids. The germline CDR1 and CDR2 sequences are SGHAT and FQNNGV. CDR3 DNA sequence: TGTGCCAGCAGCCCAACCGGACTAGCGGGATGGAATGAGCAGTTCTTC. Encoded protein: CASSPTGLAGWNEQFF.

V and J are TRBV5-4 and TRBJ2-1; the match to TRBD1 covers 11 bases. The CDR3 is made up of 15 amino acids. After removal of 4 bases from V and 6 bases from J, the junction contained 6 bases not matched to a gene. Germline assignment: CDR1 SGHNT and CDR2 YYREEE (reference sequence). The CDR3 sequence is CASSLGQGGFNEQFF. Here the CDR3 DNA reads TGTGCCAGCAGCCTGGGACAGGGGGGGTTCAATGAGCAGTTCTTC.

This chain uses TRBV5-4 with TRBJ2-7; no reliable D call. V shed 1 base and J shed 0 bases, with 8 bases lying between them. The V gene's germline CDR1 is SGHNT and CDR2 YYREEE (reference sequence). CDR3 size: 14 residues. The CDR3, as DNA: TGTGCCAGCAGCTTGTATAGCAACTCCTACGAGCAGTACTTC. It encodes CASSLYSNSYEQYF. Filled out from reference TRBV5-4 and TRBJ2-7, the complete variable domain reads ETGVTQSPTHLIKTRGQQVTLRCSSQSGHNTVSWYQQALGQGPQFIFQYYREEENGRGNFPPRFSGLQFPNYSSELNVNALELDDSALYLCASSLYSNSYEQYFGPGTRLTVT.

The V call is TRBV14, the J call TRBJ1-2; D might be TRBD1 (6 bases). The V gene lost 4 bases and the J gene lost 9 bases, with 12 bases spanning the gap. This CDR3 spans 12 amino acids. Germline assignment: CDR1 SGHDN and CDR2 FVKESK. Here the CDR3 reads CASSPGTRSYTF. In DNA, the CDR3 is TGTGCCAGCAGCCCAGGGACACGCAGCTACACCTTC.

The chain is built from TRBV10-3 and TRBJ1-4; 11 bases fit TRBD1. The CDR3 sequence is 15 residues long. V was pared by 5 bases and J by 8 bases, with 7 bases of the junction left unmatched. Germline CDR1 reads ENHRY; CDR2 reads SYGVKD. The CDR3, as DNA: TGTGCCATCAGTAGTCACCGGGACAGGGGGGAAAAACTGTTTTTT. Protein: CAISSHRDRGEKLFF.

CDR3 residues: CASRPQDWRNTIYF. CDR3 bases: TGTGCCAGCAGGCCCCAGGACTGGAGAAACACCATATATTTT. V is TRBV6-5 and J is TRBJ1-3; D is ambiguous. The CDR3 covers 14 residues. Per germline, CDR1 MNHEY and CDR2 SVGAGI. The ends were cut back, 6 bases at V and 5 bases at J, with 14 bases in the middle.

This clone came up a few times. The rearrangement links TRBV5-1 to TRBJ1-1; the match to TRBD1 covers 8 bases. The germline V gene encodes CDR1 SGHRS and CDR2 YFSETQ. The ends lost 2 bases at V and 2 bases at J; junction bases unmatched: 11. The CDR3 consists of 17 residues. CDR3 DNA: TGCGCCAGCAGCTTCTCTCCGGGGGCAGGGGGCAACACTGAAGCTTTCTTT. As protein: CASSFSPGAGGNTEAFF.

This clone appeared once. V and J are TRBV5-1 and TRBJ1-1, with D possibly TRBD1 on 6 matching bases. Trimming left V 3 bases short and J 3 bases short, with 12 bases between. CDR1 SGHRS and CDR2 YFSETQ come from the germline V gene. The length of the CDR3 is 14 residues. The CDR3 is CASSSQPGDTEAFF. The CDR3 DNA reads TGCGCCAGCAGCTCTCAACCAGGGGACACTGAAGCTTTCTTT.

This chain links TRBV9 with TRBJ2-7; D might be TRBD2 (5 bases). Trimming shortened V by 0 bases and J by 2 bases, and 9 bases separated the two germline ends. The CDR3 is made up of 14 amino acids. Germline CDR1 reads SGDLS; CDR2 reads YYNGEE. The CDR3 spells CASSVGAATYEQYF. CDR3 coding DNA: TGTGCCAGCAGCGTAGGAGCGGCCACCTACGAGCAGTACTTC.

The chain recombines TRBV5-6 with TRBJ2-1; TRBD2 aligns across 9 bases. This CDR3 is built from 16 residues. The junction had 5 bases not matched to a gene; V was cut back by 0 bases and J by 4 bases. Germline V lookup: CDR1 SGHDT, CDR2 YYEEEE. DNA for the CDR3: TGTGCCAGCAGCTTGGCCGGTCTAGCGGGGTACAATGAGCAGTTCTTC. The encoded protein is CASSLAGLAGYNEQFF.

The CDR3 DNA reads TGTGCCAGCAGACTCCTGGGAGGGGTTGGTGGCTACACCTTC. It translates to CASRLLGGVGGYTF. The chain uses TRBV27 and TRBJ1-2, with a possible D match to TRBD1 (5 bases). Trimming shortened V by 6 bases and J by 7 bases, and 18 bases separated the two germline ends. This CDR3 region has 14 residues. CDR1 is MNHEY and CDR2 is SMNVEV in the germline V gene (reference sequence).